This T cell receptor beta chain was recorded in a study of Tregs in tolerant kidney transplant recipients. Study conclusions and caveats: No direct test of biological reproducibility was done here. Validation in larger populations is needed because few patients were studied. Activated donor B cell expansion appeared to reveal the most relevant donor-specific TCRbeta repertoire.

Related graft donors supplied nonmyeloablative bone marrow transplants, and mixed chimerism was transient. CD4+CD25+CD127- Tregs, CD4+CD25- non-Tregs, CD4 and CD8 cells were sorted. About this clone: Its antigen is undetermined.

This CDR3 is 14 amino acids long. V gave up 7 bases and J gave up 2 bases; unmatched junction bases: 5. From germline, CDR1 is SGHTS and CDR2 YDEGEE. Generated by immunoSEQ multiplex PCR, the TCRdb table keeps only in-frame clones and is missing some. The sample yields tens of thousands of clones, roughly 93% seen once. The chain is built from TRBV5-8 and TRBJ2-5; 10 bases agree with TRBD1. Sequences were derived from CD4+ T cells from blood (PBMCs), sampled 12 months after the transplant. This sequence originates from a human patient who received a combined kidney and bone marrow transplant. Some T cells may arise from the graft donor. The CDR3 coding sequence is TGTGCCAGCGGGACAGGGGCGGTTCAAGAGACCCAGTACTTC. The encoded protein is CASGTGAVQETQYF.